This TCR beta chain derives from a study of blood T cell repertoires in COVID-19. Overall study: Samples came from the United States, Italy and Spain, spanning acute and convalescent COVID-19. Nucleic acid was either cDNA or gDNA, and it came from T cells, B-cell-depleted T cells, or PBMCs.

Under the authors' procedure: It was from reference gene primer amplification that nucleated cell counts were estimated. Only in-frame clones appear in the TCRdb table, and some are missing; sequencing was by immunoSEQ multiplex PCR. That table gives V, J and clone size, and the DNA gave D and trimming. This sample carries 150,000 to 200,000 clones, about 86% of them seen once, and the ten largest clones take around 6.5%. The CDR3 loop spans 17 amino acids. CDR1 is SGHNT and CDR2 is YENEEA in the germline V gene. Trimming took 6 bases from V and 2 from J; bases not matched to a gene: 11. This TCR was sampled from a woman of 80 years or more in a cohort sampled during active or convalescent COVID-19. The chain combines TRBV11-3 with TRBJ2-3; 10 nucleotides agree with TRBD2. Material for sequencing was peripheral blood. This chain's CDR3 is CASSLTFLAGVTDTQYF. DNA for the CDR3: TGTGCCAGCAGTCTAACCTTCCTAGCGGGGGTCACAGATACGCAGTATTTT.